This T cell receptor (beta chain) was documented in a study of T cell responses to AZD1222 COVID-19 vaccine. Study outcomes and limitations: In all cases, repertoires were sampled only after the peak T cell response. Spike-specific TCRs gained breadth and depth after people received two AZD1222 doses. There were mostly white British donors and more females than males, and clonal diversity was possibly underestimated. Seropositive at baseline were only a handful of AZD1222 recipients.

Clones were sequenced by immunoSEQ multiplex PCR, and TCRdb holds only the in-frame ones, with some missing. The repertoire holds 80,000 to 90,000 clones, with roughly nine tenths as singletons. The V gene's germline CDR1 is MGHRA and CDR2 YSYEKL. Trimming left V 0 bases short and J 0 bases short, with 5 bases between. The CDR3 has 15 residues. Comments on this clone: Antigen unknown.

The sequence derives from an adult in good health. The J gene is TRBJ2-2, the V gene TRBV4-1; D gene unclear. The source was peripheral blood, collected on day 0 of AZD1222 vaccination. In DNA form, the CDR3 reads TGCGCCAGCAGCCAAGAAACAGCGAACACCGGGGAGCTGTTTTTT. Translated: CASSQETANTGELFF.